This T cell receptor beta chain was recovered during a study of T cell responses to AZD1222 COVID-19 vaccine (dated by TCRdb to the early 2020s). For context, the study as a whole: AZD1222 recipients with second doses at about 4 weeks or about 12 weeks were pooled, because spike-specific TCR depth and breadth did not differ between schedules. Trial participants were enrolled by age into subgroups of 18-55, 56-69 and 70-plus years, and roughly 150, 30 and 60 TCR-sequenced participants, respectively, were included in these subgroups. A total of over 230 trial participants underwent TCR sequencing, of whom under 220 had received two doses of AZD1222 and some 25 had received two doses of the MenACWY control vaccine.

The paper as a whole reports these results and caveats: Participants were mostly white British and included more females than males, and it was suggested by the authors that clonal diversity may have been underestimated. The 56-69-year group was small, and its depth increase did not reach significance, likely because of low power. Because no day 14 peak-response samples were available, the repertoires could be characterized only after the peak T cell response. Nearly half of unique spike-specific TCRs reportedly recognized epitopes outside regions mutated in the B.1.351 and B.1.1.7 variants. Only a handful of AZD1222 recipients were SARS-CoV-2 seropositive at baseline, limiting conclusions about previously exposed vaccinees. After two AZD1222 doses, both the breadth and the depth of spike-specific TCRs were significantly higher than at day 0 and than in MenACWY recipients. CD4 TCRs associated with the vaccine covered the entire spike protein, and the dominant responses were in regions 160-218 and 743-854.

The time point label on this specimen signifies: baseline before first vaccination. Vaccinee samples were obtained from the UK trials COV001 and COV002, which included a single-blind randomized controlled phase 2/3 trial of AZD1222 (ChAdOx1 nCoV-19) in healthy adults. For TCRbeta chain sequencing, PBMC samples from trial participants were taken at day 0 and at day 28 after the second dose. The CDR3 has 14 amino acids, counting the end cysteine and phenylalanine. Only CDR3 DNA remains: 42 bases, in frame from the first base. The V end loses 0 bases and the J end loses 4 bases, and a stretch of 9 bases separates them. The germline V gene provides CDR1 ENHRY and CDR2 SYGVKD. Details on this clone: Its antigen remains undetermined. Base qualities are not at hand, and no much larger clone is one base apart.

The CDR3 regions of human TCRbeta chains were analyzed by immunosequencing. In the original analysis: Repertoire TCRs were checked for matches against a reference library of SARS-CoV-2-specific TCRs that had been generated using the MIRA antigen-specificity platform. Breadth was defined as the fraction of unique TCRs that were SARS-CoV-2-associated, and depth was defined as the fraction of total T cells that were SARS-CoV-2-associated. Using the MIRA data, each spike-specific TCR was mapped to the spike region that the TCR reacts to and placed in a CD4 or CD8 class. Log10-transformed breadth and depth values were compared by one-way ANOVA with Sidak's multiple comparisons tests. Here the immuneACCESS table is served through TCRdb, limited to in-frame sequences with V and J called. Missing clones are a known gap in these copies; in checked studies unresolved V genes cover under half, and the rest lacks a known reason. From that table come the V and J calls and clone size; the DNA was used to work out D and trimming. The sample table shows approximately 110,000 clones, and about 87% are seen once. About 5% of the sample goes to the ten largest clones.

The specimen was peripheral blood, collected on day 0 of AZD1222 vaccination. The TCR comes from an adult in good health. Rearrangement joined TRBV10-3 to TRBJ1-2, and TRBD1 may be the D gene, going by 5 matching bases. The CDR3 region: CAISESFGGYGYTF. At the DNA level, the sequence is TGTGCCATCAGTGAGTCGTTCGGGGGCTATGGCTACACCTTC.